This entry lists 19 T cell receptor beta chains sequenced from one sample in a study of cytomegalovirus exposure and HLA in healthy donors. The PCR made use of 60 Vbeta and 13 Jbeta primers. Sequencing used immunoSEQ multiplex PCR; TCRdb keeps in-frame clones, though not all of them. The profile covers some 150,000 clones, with 75% to 90% appearing a single time and 4.5% to 5.5% taken by the ten largest. Sequenced: PBMCs. These receptors were obtained from a woman aged 50 to 60 in good health and CMV-seropositive.

V usage is TRBV29-1 and J usage is TRBJ2-2, with D possibly being TRBD2 (5 bases). Germline V gene data show CDR1 as SQVTM and CDR2 as ANQGSEA. Trimming stripped 6 bases from V and 8 bases from J, with 10 bases between. CDR3 size: 11 residues. This CDR3 is CSVPSGGELFF. CDR3 nucleotides: TGCAGCGTCCCCTCGGGGGGGGAGCTGTTTTTT.

Concerning this clone itself: At one end, the junction sequence differs from germline, possibly due to a read error. The V gene is TRBV7-9, the J gene TRBJ2-5, with 11 bases fitting TRBD2. The CDR3 extends over 15 amino acids. Germline CDR1 and CDR2: SEHNR and FQNEAQ (reference sequence). The CDR3: CSSSLALAGGETQYF. In DNA form, the CDR3 reads TGTTCCAGCAGCTTAGCCCTAGCGGGAGGAGAGACCCAGTACTTC. Variable domain in full (rest from reference TRBV7-9 and TRBJ2-5): DTGVSQNPRHKITKRGQNVTFRCDPISEHNRLYWYRQTLGQGPEFLTYFQNEAQLEKSRLLSDRFSAERPKGSFSTLEIQRTEQGDSAMYLCSSSLALAGGETQYFGPGTRLLVL.

The chain couples TRBV18 to TRBJ2-4; a possible D gene is TRBD2 (6 bases). Germline-derived CDR1 and CDR2 are KGHSH and LQKENI. This CDR3 is built from 17 residues. V was trimmed by 0 bases and J by 6 bases, leaving 18 bases between them. The CDR3, as DNA: TGTGCCAGCTCACCACCGTCTGCCAGGGAGGTAGGAAACATTCAGTACTTC. It is translated as CASSPPSAREVGNIQYF.

V usage is TRBV7-2 and J usage is TRBJ2-7; D is uncertain. This CDR3 region has 11 residues. Deletions cut 6 bases from V and 1 base from J, with 4 bases between. The germline CDR1 and CDR2 sequences are SGHTA and FQGNSA. The CDR3 DNA reads as TGTGCCAGCAGACAGTCCTACGAGCAGTACTTC. Its translation is CASRQSYEQYF.

The V call is TRBV18, the J call TRBJ2-5, with D tentatively TRBD2 (7 bases). CDR1 and CDR2 from the germline V gene are KGHSH and LQKENI. The germline V and J ends were trimmed by 0 bases and 8 bases, with 13 bases remaining between them. This CDR3 spans 14 amino acids. DNA of the CDR3: TGTGCCAGCTCACCACCGGGGGGGCCCCAAACCCAGTACTTC. Protein sequence: CASSPPGGPQTQYF.

V and J are TRBV4-1 and TRBJ2-7, with TRBD2 identical over 12 bases. V lost 3 bases, J lost 2 bases, and 5 bases stayed unmatched. Germline CDR1 and CDR2: MGHRA and YSYEKL. The CDR3 contains 16 residues. The CDR3 loop is CASSQGGLAGTYEQYF. CDR3 in DNA: TGCGCCAGCAGCCAGGGGGGACTAGCGGGTACCTACGAGCAGTACTTC.

This clone showed up just a few times. The junction and the germline gene differ at one end; a read error may be behind it. Additional DNA sequences in this sample encode the identical CDR3. The rearrangement uses TRBV5-4 and TRBJ2-7, with 10 nucleotides matching TRBD2. The CDR3 has 16 amino acids. CDR1 SGHNT and CDR2 YYREEE come from the germline V gene (reference sequence). Here the CDR3 reads CASSLPSGSFPYEQYF. CDR3 DNA sequence: TGCGCCAGCAGCCTCCCTAGCGGGAGCTTCCCCTACGAGCAGTACTTC.

This clone was found a few times. The chain links TRBV18 to TRBJ1-2; D is perhaps TRBD1 (6 bases). With 3 bases removed from V and 7 bases from J, the gap between germline ends came to 15 bases. Germline CDR1 KGHSH, CDR2 LQKENI. The CDR3 contains 14 residues. The chain's CDR3 is CASSPQGRESGYTF. The CDR3 region has the DNA TGTGCCAGCTCACCTCAGGGGCGGGAGAGTGGCTACACCTTC.

This chain uses TRBV7-2 with TRBJ2-6; 9 nucleotides line up with TRBD1. The CDR3 length is 14 residues. Germline V lookup: CDR1 SGHTA, CDR2 FQGNSA. J was trimmed by 12 bases and V by 5 bases; bases with no gene match: 8. CDR3 DNA sequence: TGTGCCAGCAGCGTAACAGGGGGCGGGAGCGTCCTGACTTTC. Amino acid sequence: CASSVTGGGSVLTF.

V gene TRBV29-1 combines with J gene TRBJ2-1, with D possibly TRBD1 on 5 matching bases. The length of the CDR3 is 13 residues. The V end lost 4 bases, the J end lost 6 bases, and 13 bases lay between the germline ends. Germline values: CDR1 SQVTM, CDR2 ANQGSEA. As DNA, the CDR3 is TGCAGCGTTGGACAGACGGTGTTCAATGAGCAGTTCTTC. Translation: CSVGQTVFNEQFF.

This clone occurred a few times. The chain couples TRBV5-3 to TRBJ2-1; D is unresolved. TRBV5-3 is known as an ORF, though its function is uncertain. This CDR3 spans 13 amino acids. Deletions cut 6 bases from V and 2 bases from J, with 9 bases between. Here the CDR3 DNA reads TGTGCCAGAATTCGAGGTCCCTACAATGAGCAGTTCTTC. Residues: CARIRGPYNEQFF.

The gene calls are TRBV7-9 and TRBJ1-2; D unclear. CDR3 length equals 13 residues. V was pared by 5 bases and J by 4 bases, with 11 bases between. Germline V gene lookup returns CDR1 SEHNR and CDR2 FQNEAQ (reference sequence). This CDR3 reads CASSPGSLYGYTF. As DNA, the CDR3 is TGTGCCAGCAGCCCGGGTAGCCTCTATGGCTACACCTTC.

The chain recombines TRBV6-5 with TRBJ2-7, with TRBD1 matching over 7 bases. V gave up 5 bases and J gave up 1 base; unmatched junction bases: 8. This CDR3 has 15 residues. The germline V gene encodes CDR1 MNHEY and CDR2 SVGAGI. The CDR3 sequence is CASSSDRDRSYEQYF. DNA of the CDR3: TGTGCCAGCAGTAGCGACAGGGACCGTTCCTACGAGCAGTACTTC.

Note on this clone: At one end the junction does not follow the germline gene, possibly because of a read error. The V and J genes are TRBV4-2 and TRBJ1-1; D is undetermined. This CDR3 is 14 amino acids long. From germline, CDR1 is LGHNA and CDR2 YNFKEQ. CDR3 nucleotide sequence: TGTGCCAGCAACCAATTTCAGGAGGACACTGAAGCTTTCTTT. Amino acids: CASNQFQEDTEAFF.

The chain recombines TRBV5-8 with TRBJ2-5, with 16 bases aligning to TRBD2. The trim removed 4 bases at V and 5 bases at J, leaving 5 bases unmatched. CDR1 is SGHTS and CDR2 is YDEGEE in the germline V gene. CDR3 length: 16 amino acids. DNA of the CDR3: TGTGCCAGCAGCCCGGGACTAGCGGGGGGGCCGGAGACCCAGTACTTC. Translation gives CASSPGLAGGPETQYF.

The chain recombines TRBV19 with TRBJ1-2; 8 positions agree with TRBD1. From germline, CDR1 is LNHDA and CDR2 SQIVND (reference sequence). V gave up 6 bases and J gave up 8 bases; unmatched junction bases: 14. The CDR3 covers 15 residues. In nucleotides, the CDR3 is TGTGCCAGTAGAACGAGGAAACAGGGGGTAAGGGGCTACACCTTC. This sequence encodes CASRTRKQGVRGYTF. Together with reference TRBV19 and TRBJ1-2, the CDR3 gives the full variable domain: DGGITQSPKYLFRKEGQNVTLSCEQNLNHDAMYWYRQDPGQGLRLIYYSQIVNDFQKGDIAEGYSVSREKKESFPLTVTSAQKNPTAFYLCASRTRKQGVRGYTFGSGTRLTVV.

The sample holds one count of this clone. This chain joins TRBV27 and TRBJ2-7, with D tentatively TRBD2 (6 bases). V dropped 2 bases and J dropped 2 bases, with 10 bases sitting between them. CDR1 MNHEY and CDR2 SMNVEV come from the germline V gene (reference sequence). The CDR3 spans 14 residues. DNA for the CDR3: TGTGCCAGCAGTTTAGTGGGGGGTACCTACGAGCAGTACTTC. Protein sequence: CASSLVGGTYEQYF.

The chain recombines TRBV4-3 with TRBJ2-2, with TRBD2 identical over 9 bases. Looked up from germline, CDR1 is LGHNA and CDR2 is YSLEER. The J segment lost 2 bases and the V segment lost 3 bases, leaving 4 bases of the junction unmatched. This CDR3 comprises 16 residues. The CDR3 DNA reads as TGCGCCAGCAGCCACGTTAGCGGGAGAAACACCGGGGAGCTGTTTTTT. As protein: CASSHVSGRNTGELFF.

This clone was counted between two and nine times. The junction departs from germline at one end; a sequencing error may be responsible. The chain combines TRBV19 with TRBJ2-3; D ambiguous. Germline V CDR1 and CDR2: LNHDA, SQIVND (reference sequence). CDR3 length equals 14 residues. The CDR3 loop reads CASSVESRTDTQYF. The CDR3 DNA reads as TGTGCCAGTAGTGTAGAGAGCAGGACAGATACGCAGTATTTT.